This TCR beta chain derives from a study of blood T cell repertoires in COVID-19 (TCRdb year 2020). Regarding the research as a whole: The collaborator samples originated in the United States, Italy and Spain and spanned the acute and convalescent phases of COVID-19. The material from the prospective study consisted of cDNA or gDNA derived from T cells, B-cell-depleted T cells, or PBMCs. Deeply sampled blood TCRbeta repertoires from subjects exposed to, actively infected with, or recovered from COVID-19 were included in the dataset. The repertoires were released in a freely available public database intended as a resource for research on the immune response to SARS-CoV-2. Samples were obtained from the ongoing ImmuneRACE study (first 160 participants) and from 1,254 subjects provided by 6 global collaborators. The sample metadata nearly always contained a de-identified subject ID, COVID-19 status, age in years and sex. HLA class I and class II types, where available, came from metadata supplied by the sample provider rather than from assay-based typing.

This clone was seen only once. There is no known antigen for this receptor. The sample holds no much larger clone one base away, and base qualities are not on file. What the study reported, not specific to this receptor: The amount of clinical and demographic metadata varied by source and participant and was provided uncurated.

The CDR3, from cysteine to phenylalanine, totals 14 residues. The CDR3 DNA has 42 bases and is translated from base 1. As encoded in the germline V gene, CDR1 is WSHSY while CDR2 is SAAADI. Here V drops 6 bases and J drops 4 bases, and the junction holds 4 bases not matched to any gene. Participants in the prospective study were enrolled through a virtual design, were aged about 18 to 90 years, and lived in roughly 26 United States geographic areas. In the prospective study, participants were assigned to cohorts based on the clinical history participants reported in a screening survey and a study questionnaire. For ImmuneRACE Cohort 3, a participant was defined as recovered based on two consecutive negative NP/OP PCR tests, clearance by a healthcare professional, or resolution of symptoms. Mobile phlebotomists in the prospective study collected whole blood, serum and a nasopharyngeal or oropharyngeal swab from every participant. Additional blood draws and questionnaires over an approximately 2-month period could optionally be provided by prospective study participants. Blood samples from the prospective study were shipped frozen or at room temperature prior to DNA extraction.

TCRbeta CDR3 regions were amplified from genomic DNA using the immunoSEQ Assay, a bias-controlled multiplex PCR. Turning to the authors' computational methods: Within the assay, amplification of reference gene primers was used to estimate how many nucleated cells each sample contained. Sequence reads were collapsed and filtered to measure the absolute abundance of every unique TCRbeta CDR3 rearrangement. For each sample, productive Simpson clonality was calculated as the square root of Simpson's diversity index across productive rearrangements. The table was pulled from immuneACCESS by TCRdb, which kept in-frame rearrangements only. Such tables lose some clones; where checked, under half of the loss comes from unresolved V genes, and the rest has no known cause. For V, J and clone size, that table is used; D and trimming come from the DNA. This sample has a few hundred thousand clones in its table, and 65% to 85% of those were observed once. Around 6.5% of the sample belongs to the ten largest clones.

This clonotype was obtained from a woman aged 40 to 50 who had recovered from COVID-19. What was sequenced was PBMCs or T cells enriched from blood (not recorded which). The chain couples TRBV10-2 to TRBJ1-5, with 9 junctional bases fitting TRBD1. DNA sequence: TGCGCCAGCAGGAAGGGGACAGGGAATCAGCCCCAGCATTTT. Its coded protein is CASRKGTGNQPQHF.